The T cell receptor (beta chain) described here comes from a study of vaccination and CD4 T cells after COVID-19. In the study overall: Overlapping peptides covering the spike proteins of SARS-CoV-2, HCoV-NL63, HCoV-OC43 and HCoV-229E were added to stimulate cells.

This clonotype rates as medium-sized. The antigen remains unidentified. With the Oncomine TCR Beta short-read assay, DNA from cultured CD4+ T cells was sequenced. TCRdb processed the PCR reads anew with MiXCR; each CDR3 protein has one entry. Seen here are approximately 7,600 distinct CDR3 sequences, around 33% observed once, and the top ten hold around 30%. Documented treatment: roughly 11-day PBMC culture with coronavirus spike peptide pools or control peptides (ViraFEST assay). Prior to the COVID-19 pandemic (2011-2018), the unexposed donor's CD4+ T cells were collected. V lost 5 bases and J 0 bases, leaving 13 bases between the germline ends. Germline V gene data show CDR1 as MNHEY and CDR2 as SMNVEV (reference sequence). The CDR3 sequence is 15 residues long.

The TCR originated in a human donor in good health. The chain combines TRBV27 with TRBJ1-2; D is unclear. The sequencing sample was made of CD4+ T cells from blood, cultured in vitro. The CDR3 bases are TGTGCCAGCAGTCCAAACGGGATATCTAACTATGGCTACACCTTC. Translating gives CASSPNGISNYGYTF.